Listed here is a single T cell receptor (beta chain). Methods used by the authors: Reference gene primer amplification gave nucleated cell count estimates. TCRdb keeps only in-frame clones here, not all; method: immunoSEQ multiplex PCR. The DNA was the basis for D and trimming; V, J and clone size are from that table. The repertoire holds nearly 55,000 clones, just over 85% seen once, with approximately 12% in the top ten. The germline V gene encodes CDR1 MNHNY and CDR2 SVGAGI (reference sequence). J lost 5 bases, V lost 1 base, and 3 bases had no gene match. This CDR3 spans 15 amino acids. The sample belongs to a study of blood T cell repertoires in COVID-19.

V and J are TRBV6-6 and TRBJ2-1, with 9 bases identical to TRBD2. Sequencing was carried out using peripheral blood. The clonotype comes from a man between 65 and 85 years old with active COVID-19. The CDR3 loop reads CASSYLAGVNNEQFF. The CDR3 DNA sequence: TGTGCCAGCAGTTACTTAGCGGGGGTAAACAATGAGCAGTTCTTC.